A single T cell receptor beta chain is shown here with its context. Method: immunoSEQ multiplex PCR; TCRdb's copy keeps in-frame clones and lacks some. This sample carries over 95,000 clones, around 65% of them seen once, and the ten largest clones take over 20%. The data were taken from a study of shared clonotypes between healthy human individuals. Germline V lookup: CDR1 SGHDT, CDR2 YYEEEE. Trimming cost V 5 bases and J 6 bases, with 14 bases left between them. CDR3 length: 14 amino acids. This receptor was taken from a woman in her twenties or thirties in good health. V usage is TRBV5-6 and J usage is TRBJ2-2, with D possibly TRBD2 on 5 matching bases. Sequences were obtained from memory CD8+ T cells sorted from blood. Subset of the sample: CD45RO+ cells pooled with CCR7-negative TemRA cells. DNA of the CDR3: TGTGCCAGCAGGCTTGGTCGGGGTCCCGGGGAGCTGTTTTTT. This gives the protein CASRLGRGPGELFF.